The following is a TCR beta chain sequence with its context. Repertoires were generated with immunoSEQ multiplex PCR, while TCRdb's copy carries only in-frame clones and drops some. The sample contains around 200,000 clones, around 90% of which appear only once. The data are from a study of blood T cell repertoires in COVID-19. Whole-study context: In each case, the material was cDNA or gDNA derived from T cells, B-cell-depleted T cells, or PBMCs.

Participants reported their clinical history, and cohort assignment relied on those reports. Germline V gives CDR1 GTSNPN, CDR2 SVGIG (reference sequence). The ends were cut back, 4 bases at V and 0 bases at J, with 19 bases in the middle. The CDR3 runs 16 residues. This receptor was identified in a man aged 30 to 39 who had recovered from COVID-19. Source material: PBMCs or T cells enriched from blood (not recorded which). V usage is TRBV30 and J usage is TRBJ2-7, with D possibly TRBD2 on 6 matching bases. The CDR3 here is CAWNQLSGLPSYEQYF. DNA of the CDR3: TGTGCCTGGAATCAACTATCGGGACTTCCCTCCTACGAGCAGTACTTC.